One and the same sample provided the 8 T cell receptor beta chains below, sequenced in a study of cytomegalovirus exposure and HLA in healthy donors. Both 60 Vbeta primers and 13 Jbeta primers went into the PCR. Here immunoSEQ multiplex PCR was the method, and the copy in TCRdb shows in-frame clones only, minus some. This table holds approximately 180,000 clones, about 73% found once. Material for sequencing was PBMCs. Source of these receptors: a woman in her forties or fifties in good health and CMV-seropositive.

The V gene is TRBV6-5, the J gene TRBJ1-1; D is undetermined. The CDR3 is made up of 12 amino acids. V lost 5 bases and J lost 4, with 8 bases in between. Germline CDR1 is MNHEY and CDR2 is SVGAGI. CDR3 sequence: CASSTRGTEAFF. The CDR3 DNA sequence: TGTGCCAGCAGTACCCGGGGCACTGAAGCTTTCTTT.

The rearrangement uses TRBV29-1 and TRBJ1-1; perhaps TRBD1 as D (6 bases). CDR1 SQVTM and CDR2 ANQGSEA come from the germline V gene. This CDR3 region has 13 residues. The V gene lost 5 bases and the J gene lost 4 bases, with 14 bases spanning the gap. CDR3 DNA sequence: TGCAGCGTTCGGACAGATTTAGGCACTGAAGCTTTCTTT. Protein: CSVRTDLGTEAFF. Using reference TRBV29-1 and TRBJ1-1 for the parts outside the CDR3, the full variable domain is SAVISQKPSRDICQRGTSLTIQCQVDSQVTMMFWYRQQPGQSLTLIATANQGSEATYESGFVIDKFPISRPNLTFSTLTVSNMSPEDSSIYLCSVRTDLGTEAFFGQGTRLTVV.

The chain couples TRBV6-6 to TRBJ2-7; no definite D call. The CDR3 has 14 residues. V gave up 4 bases and J gave up 3 bases, with 13 bases separating them. Germline loops: CDR1 MNHNY, CDR2 SVGAGI (reference sequence). CDR3 coding DNA: TGTGCCAGCAGTTCCAGGTCCCCCGACTACGAGCAGTACTTC. Translation gives CASSSRSPDYEQYF.

The chain uses TRBV19 and TRBJ2-3; a possible D gene is TRBD2 (6 bases). The germline V gene encodes CDR1 LNHDA and CDR2 SQIVND (reference sequence). V gave up 5 bases and J gave up 3 bases, with 18 bases separating them. The CDR3 has 16 residues. In DNA form, the CDR3 reads TGTGCCAGTAGTTTCTTGTTAGCGGACCCGACAGATACGCAGTATTTT. Encoded protein: CASSFLLADPTDTQYF.

On this clone itself: Other nucleotide sequences in the sample specify the same CDR3. This chain joins TRBV9 and TRBJ1-3; maybe TRBD1 (5 bases). The CDR3 loop spans 15 amino acids. Germline V CDR1 and CDR2: SGDLS, YYNGEE. V was cut by 0 bases and J by 2 bases, with 9 bases left in between. CDR3 DNA: TGTGCCAGCAGCGTAGAATCAGGGACTGGAAACACCATATATTTT. As protein: CASSVESGTGNTIYF.

The V call is TRBV29-1, the J call TRBJ2-1, with TRBD2 matching over 9 bases. The CDR3 length is 13 residues. Germline CDR1 is SQVTM and CDR2 is ANQGSEA. Trimming removed 6 bases from V and 6 bases from J; junction bases left unmatched: 6. The CDR3, as DNA: TGCAGCGTCGCCGGGACTAGCCCCAATGAGCAGTTCTTC. Encoded protein: CSVAGTSPNEQFF.

The rearrangement uses TRBV5-1 and TRBJ1-2; 8 positions agree with TRBD1. From germline, CDR1 is SGHRS and CDR2 YFSETQ. V lost 4 bases, J lost 4 bases, and 9 bases stayed unmatched. This CDR3 has 15 amino acids. The CDR3 DNA reads as TGCGCCAGCAGCCCCGGACAGGGCGATGTCTATGGCTACACCTTC. Amino acid sequence: CASSPGQGDVYGYTF.

The rearrangement uses TRBV4-1 and TRBJ2-5, with 8 bases matching TRBD2. The junction had 4 bases not matched to a gene; V was cut back by 0 bases and J by 4 bases. This CDR3 spans 15 amino acids. Germline V gene sequence: CDR1 MGHRA, CDR2 YSYEKL. The CDR3 DNA follows: TGCGCCAGCAGCCAAGATTACGGGGGGGTAGAGACCCAGTACTTC. Protein: CASSQDYGGVETQYF.